Listed here are 6 T cell receptor beta chains from one sample, sequenced in a study of T cell responses to AZD1222 COVID-19 vaccine. Only in-frame clones appear in the TCRdb table, and some are missing; sequencing was by immunoSEQ multiplex PCR. Of 95,000 to 130,000 clones in the sample, more than 85% were seen once. The sequencing used peripheral blood, collected on day 0 of AZD1222 vaccination. All receptors come from an adult in good health.

This chain connects TRBV6-1 to TRBJ2-2; no definite D call. The germline V gene encodes CDR1 MNHNS and CDR2 SASEGT. The CDR3 has 12 amino acids. V was cut by 3 bases and J by 5 bases, with 4 bases left in between. CDR3 amino acids: CASSDGTGELFF. CDR3 DNA: TGTGCCAGCAGTGACGGTACCGGGGAGCTGTTTTTT.

V is TRBV28 and J is TRBJ1-2; possibly TRBD1 for D (5 bases). The CDR3 consists of 11 residues. V lost 6 bases to trimming and J lost 7 bases, with 9 bases between them. Germline CDR1 and CDR2: MDHEN and SYDVKM. The CDR3: CASRGGAGYTF. The CDR3 DNA follows: TGTGCCAGCAGGGGTGGGGCTGGCTACACCTTC.

The chain combines TRBV19 with TRBJ1-5; a weak D match, TRBD1 (6 bases). This CDR3 is built from 15 residues. The germline CDR1 and CDR2 sequences are LNHDA and SQIVND (reference sequence). The ends were cut back, 3 bases at V and 0 bases at J, with 9 bases in the middle. The CDR3 protein is CASSIMGHSNQPQHF. The CDR3 DNA follows: TGTGCCAGTAGTATTATGGGACATAGCAATCAGCCCCAGCATTTT. Drawing the rest from reference TRBV19 and TRBJ1-5, the complete variable domain is DGGITQSPKYLFRKEGQNVTLSCEQNLNHDAMYWYRQDPGQGLRLIYYSQIVNDFQKGDIAEGYSVSREKKESFPLTVTSAQKNPTAFYLCASSIMGHSNQPQHFGDGTRLSIL.

The V and J genes are TRBV7-2 and TRBJ2-7, with 10 nucleotides matching TRBD1. The V gene's germline CDR1 is SGHTA and CDR2 FQGNSA. Trimming removed 7 bases from V and 2 bases from J; junction bases left unmatched: 11. The CDR3 sequence is 16 residues long. As DNA, the CDR3 is TGTGCCAGCACATATTATGACAGGGGGCCAGCCTACGAGCAGTACTTC. It is translated as CASTYYDRGPAYEQYF.

This sequence joins TRBV30 and TRBJ2-7; D is unclear. Germline CDR1 is GTSNPN and CDR2 is SVGIG (reference sequence). V gave up 4 bases and J gave up 0 bases, with 10 bases separating them. The CDR3 contains 13 residues. CDR3 coding DNA: TGTGCCTGGAAAGGATCTGGCTCCTACGAGCAGTACTTC. Its translation: CAWKGSGSYEQYF.

The gene calls are TRBV3-1 (or the pseudogene TRBV3-2) and TRBJ2-5; D not certain. The CDR3 is made up of 14 amino acids. Per the germline V gene, CDR1 is LGHDT and CDR2 is YNNKEL (reference sequence). The germline V and J ends were trimmed by 1 base and 5 bases, with 11 bases remaining between them. CDR3: CASSQGTASETQYF. Written as DNA, the CDR3 is TGTGCCAGCAGCCAAGGTACGGCCTCGGAGACCCAGTACTTC.